The following is a T cell receptor beta chain sequence with its context. The source of the sample is a study of blood T cell repertoires in COVID-19. Overall study: The United States, Italy and Spain provided the acute and convalescent COVID-19 samples.

The repertoire was sequenced with immunoSEQ multiplex PCR; TCRdb's copy has only in-frame clones and lacks some. The sample includes 300,000 or so clones, around 90% of them seen just once. The CDR3 contains 14 residues. Germline V gives CDR1 MDHEN, CDR2 SYDVKM. V was cut by 5 bases and J by 2 bases, with 10 bases left in between. The sample comprised PBMCs or T cells enriched from blood (not recorded which). The chain couples TRBV28 to TRBJ1-5; D unresolved. The TCR was taken from a woman in her thirties who had recovered from COVID-19. The CDR3 sequence is CASSETYRNQPQHF. The DNA of the CDR3 is TGTGCCAGCAGTGAGACATATCGCAATCAGCCCCAGCATTTT.